The TCR beta chain described here comes from a study of cytomegalovirus exposure and HLA in healthy donors. Overall study results and limits: In a later analysis, across HLA loci, associated TCR counts were highest for DRB1, lowest for HLA-C.

On this clone: The antigen is unknown.

CDR3 size: 15 residues. V shed 5 bases, J shed 2 bases, and the junction held 8 bases outside the gene matches. Germline V CDR1 and CDR2: MDHEN, SYDVKM. PCR amplification relied on 60 Vbeta primers (plus 13 Jbeta primers). Generated by immunoSEQ multiplex PCR, the TCRdb table keeps only in-frame clones and is missing some. The sample records approximately 140,000 clones, approximately 78% being singletons. This TCR derives from a man in his late teens or twenties in good health and CMV-seropositive. This chain connects TRBV28 to TRBJ2-5; TRBD1 matches 7 bases. The sample taken for sequencing was PBMCs. The CDR3 reads CASSGSLTGQETQYF. In DNA, the CDR3 is TGTGCCAGCAGTGGATCCTTGACAGGGCAAGAGACCCAGTACTTC.